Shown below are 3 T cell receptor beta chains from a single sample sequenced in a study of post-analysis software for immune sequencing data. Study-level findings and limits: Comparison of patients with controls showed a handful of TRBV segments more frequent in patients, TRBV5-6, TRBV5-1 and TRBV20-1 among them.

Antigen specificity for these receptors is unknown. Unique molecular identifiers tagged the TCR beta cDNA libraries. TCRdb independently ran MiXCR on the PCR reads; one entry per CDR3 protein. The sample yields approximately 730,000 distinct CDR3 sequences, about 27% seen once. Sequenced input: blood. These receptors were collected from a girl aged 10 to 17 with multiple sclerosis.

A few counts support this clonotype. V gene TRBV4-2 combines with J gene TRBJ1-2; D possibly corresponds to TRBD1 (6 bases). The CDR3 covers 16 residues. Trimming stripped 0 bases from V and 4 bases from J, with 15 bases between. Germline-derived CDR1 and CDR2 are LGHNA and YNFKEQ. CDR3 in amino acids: CASSQDLGGGGYGYTF. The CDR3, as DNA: TGTGCCAGCAGCCAAGATTTAGGGGGAGGTGGCTATGGCTACACCTTC.

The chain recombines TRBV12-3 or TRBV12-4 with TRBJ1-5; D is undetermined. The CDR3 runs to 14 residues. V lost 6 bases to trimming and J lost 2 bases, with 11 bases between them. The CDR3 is CASRMGQGNQPQHF. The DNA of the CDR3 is TGTGCCAGCAGGATGGGCCAGGGCAATCAGCCCCAGCATTTT.

This CDR3 reads CASHRAGNQPQHF. The CDR3, as DNA: TGTGCCAGCCATAGGGCAGGCAATCAGCCCCAGCATTTT. The genes are TRBV28 and TRBJ1-5; D remains ambiguous. V was pared by 8 bases and J by 2 bases, with 10 bases between. Germline CDR1 MDHEN, CDR2 SYDVKM. The CDR3 runs to 13 residues.